The rows below give T cell receptor beta chains drawn from one sample of a study of T cells in Graves' hyperthyroidism and ophthalmopathy. One entry per CDR3 protein, called by TCRdb with MiXCR from the multiplex PCR reads. The sample lists hundreds of thousands of distinct CDR3 sequences, 25% to 30% occurring once. Sequencing input: blood. Source of these receptors: a middle-aged man with Graves' hyperthyroidism that later progressed to Graves' ophthalmopathy. Each CDR3 is given with its conserved first and last residue. Fields, in order: CDR3 protein, CDR3 DNA, J gene, D gene, clone size, V gene. A D gene is named only where the DNA matches it firmly. Not every row has a clone size; where given, it reads once, few, many or a size class.

cdr3_aa: CASSMYGSKNIQYF
cdr3_nt: TGTGCCAGTAGTATGTACGGCTCCAAAAACATTCAGTACTTC
j_call: TRBJ2-4
d_call: NA
clone_size: NA
v_call: TRBV19

cdr3_aa: CVSVDRVTGNTIYF
cdr3_nt: TGTGTCAGCGTTGACAGGGTTACTGGAAACACCATATATTTT
j_call: TRBJ1-3
d_call: TRBD1
clone_size: many
v_call: TRBV19

cdr3_aa: CASRKTGRGTEAFF
cdr3_nt: TGTGCCAGCAGAAAGACAGGGCGCGGGACTGAAGCTTTCTTT
j_call: TRBJ1-1
d_call: TRBD1
clone_size: NA
v_call: TRBV28

cdr3_aa: CSARARDGGSYEQYF
cdr3_nt: TGCAGTGCTAGAGCTCGGGACGGAGGCTCCTACGAGCAGTACTTC
j_call: TRBJ2-7
d_call: NA
clone_size: many
v_call: TRBV20-1

cdr3_aa: CASSPSPPAGTGVYSNQPQHF
cdr3_nt: TGTGCCAGCAGCCCTTCCCCTCCGGCCGGGACAGGGGTATATAGCAATCAGCCCCAGCATTTT
j_call: TRBJ1-5
d_call: TRBD1
clone_size: many
v_call: TRBV13

cdr3_aa: CASSSGGGNTEAFF
cdr3_nt: TGTGCCAGTAGTTCTGGGGGGGGGAACACTGAAGCTTTCTTT
j_call: TRBJ1-1
d_call: NA
clone_size: NA
v_call: TRBV19

cdr3_aa: CASSVRGPSSEQYF
cdr3_nt: TGTGCCAGCAGTGTCCGAGGCCCGAGTAGCGAGCAGTACTTC
j_call: TRBJ2-7
d_call: NA
clone_size: many
v_call: TRBV2

cdr3_aa: CASSYSSGVPRSNQPQHF
cdr3_nt: TGTGCCAGCAGTTACTCGTCGGGTGTCCCTCGAAGCAATCAGCCCCAGCATTTT
j_call: TRBJ1-5
d_call: NA
clone_size: NA
v_call: TRBV6-2/TRBV6-3

cdr3_aa: CSVVGAQETQYF
cdr3_nt: TGCAGCGTTGTTGGAGCCCAAGAGACCCAGTACTTC
j_call: TRBJ2-5
d_call: NA
clone_size: many
v_call: TRBV29-1

cdr3_aa: CASTREATRDTEAFF
cdr3_nt: TGTGCCAGTACCCGGGAGGCGACACGCGACACTGAAGCTTTCTTT
j_call: TRBJ1-1
d_call: NA
clone_size: NA
v_call: TRBV19

cdr3_aa: CASSLTLAGVNEQYF
cdr3_nt: TGCGCCAGCAGCTTGACGCTAGCGGGAGTAAACGAGCAGTACTTC
j_call: TRBJ2-7
d_call: TRBD2
clone_size: many
v_call: TRBV5-1

cdr3_aa: CASSDKWGQGNYEQYF
cdr3_nt: TGTGCCAGCAGTGATAAGTGGGGACAGGGAAACTACGAGCAGTACTTC
j_call: TRBJ2-7
d_call: TRBD1
clone_size: many
v_call: TRBV2

cdr3_aa: CASSYADWETQYF
cdr3_nt: TGTGCCAGCAGTTATGCGGATTGGGAGACCCAGTACTTC
j_call: TRBJ2-5
d_call: NA
clone_size: many
v_call: TRBV6-5

cdr3_aa: CASSPLGGGQAKTQYF
cdr3_nt: TGTGCCAGCAGCCCCTTGGGAGGGGGGCAGGCGAAGACCCAGTACTTC
j_call: TRBJ2-5
d_call: NA
clone_size: NA
v_call: TRBV7-2

cdr3_aa: CASGPFGYTF
cdr3_nt: TGTGCCAGCGGTCCCTTTGGCTACACCTTC
j_call: TRBJ1-2
d_call: NA
clone_size: few
v_call: TRBV6-2/TRBV6-3

cdr3_aa: CATSRVSGILQETQYF
cdr3_nt: TGTGCCACCAGCAGAGTTAGCGGGATTCTCCAAGAGACCCAGTACTTC
j_call: TRBJ2-5
d_call: TRBD2
clone_size: NA
v_call: TRBV15

cdr3_aa: CATSRLRGSNQPQHF
cdr3_nt: TGTGCCACCAGCAGATTGAGGGGAAGCAATCAGCCCCAGCATTTT
j_call: TRBJ1-5
d_call: NA
clone_size: NA
v_call: TRBV15

cdr3_aa: CSARDPGHLNTEAFF
cdr3_nt: TGCAGTGCTAGAGATCCGGGACATCTGAACACTGAAGCTTTCTTT
j_call: TRBJ1-1
d_call: NA
clone_size: once
v_call: TRBV20-1

cdr3_aa: CASSQVPGTYGYTF
cdr3_nt: TGCGCCAGCAGCCAAGTCCCCGGGACCTATGGCTACACCTTC
j_call: TRBJ1-2
d_call: NA
clone_size: many
v_call: TRBV4-1

cdr3_aa: CASSAGQQNTEAFF
cdr3_nt: TGCGCCAGCAGCGCGGGACAGCAAAACACTGAAGCTTTCTTT
j_call: TRBJ1-1
d_call: TRBD1
clone_size: NA
v_call: TRBV5-1

cdr3_aa: CASSFFGGYTF
cdr3_nt: TGTGCCAGCAGCTTTTTCGGCGGCTACACCTTC
j_call: TRBJ1-2
d_call: NA
clone_size: many
v_call: TRBV11-2

cdr3_aa: CSARSVSYEQYF
cdr3_nt: TGCAGTGCTAGGAGCGTCTCCTACGAGCAGTACTTC
j_call: TRBJ2-7
d_call: NA
clone_size: once
v_call: TRBV20-1

cdr3_aa: CASSLATLDRRNTEAFF
cdr3_nt: TGTGCCAGCAGTTTAGCAACGCTGGACAGGAGAAACACTGAAGCTTTCTTT
j_call: TRBJ1-1
d_call: TRBD1
clone_size: many
v_call: TRBV28

cdr3_aa: CASSLGVDQPQHF
cdr3_nt: TGTGCCAGCAGTTTAGGAGTCGATCAGCCCCAGCATTTT
j_call: TRBJ1-5
d_call: NA
clone_size: NA
v_call: TRBV6-5

cdr3_aa: CASRSYISTSPEQYF
cdr3_nt: TGTGCCAGCAGAAGTTACATCTCCACCTCCCCCGAGCAGTACTTC
j_call: TRBJ2-7
d_call: NA
clone_size: many
v_call: TRBV6-5

cdr3_aa: CASRRAQGRHTEAFF
cdr3_nt: TGTGCCAGCCGTCGGGCACAGGGTAGGCACACTGAAGCTTTCTTT
j_call: TRBJ1-1
d_call: NA
clone_size: NA
v_call: TRBV6-1

cdr3_aa: CATSRGGSGELFF
cdr3_nt: TGTGCCACCAGCAGAGGGGGATCCGGGGAGCTGTTTTTT
j_call: TRBJ2-2
d_call: NA
clone_size: many
v_call: TRBV15

cdr3_aa: CASSFLGGPETQYF
cdr3_nt: TGTGCCAGCAGCTTCTTGGGAGGGCCAGAGACCCAGTACTTC
j_call: TRBJ2-5
d_call: TRBD2
clone_size: few
v_call: TRBV7-9

cdr3_aa: CASRAGTGEGFETQYF
cdr3_nt: TGTGCCAGCAGAGCCGGGACAGGGGAAGGTTTTGAGACCCAGTACTTC
j_call: TRBJ2-5
d_call: TRBD1
clone_size: many
v_call: TRBV7-3

cdr3_aa: CSVDTVTYGYTF
cdr3_nt: TGCAGCGTTGATACAGTCACCTATGGCTACACCTTC
j_call: TRBJ1-2
d_call: NA
clone_size: once
v_call: TRBV29-1

cdr3_aa: CASSIGGAFGYTF
cdr3_nt: TGTGCCAGTAGTATAGGGGGCGCTTTTGGCTACACCTTC
j_call: TRBJ1-2
d_call: NA
clone_size: many
v_call: TRBV19

cdr3_aa: CASSIGTGNTYEQYF
cdr3_nt: TGTGCCAGCAGCATCGGGACAGGAAACACCTACGAGCAGTACTTC
j_call: TRBJ2-7
d_call: TRBD1
clone_size: few
v_call: TRBV7-2

cdr3_aa: CASSLSGQGAIEAFF
cdr3_nt: TGTGCCAGCAGCTTATCTGGACAGGGGGCGATTGAAGCTTTCTTT
j_call: TRBJ1-1
d_call: TRBD1
clone_size: many
v_call: TRBV7-6

cdr3_aa: CASSPPGLPNYEQYF
cdr3_nt: TGTGCCAGCAGTCCCCCGGGCCTGCCAAACTACGAGCAGTACTTC
j_call: TRBJ2-7
d_call: NA
clone_size: NA
v_call: TRBV6-2/TRBV6-3

cdr3_aa: CSAKAGSHVYEQYF
cdr3_nt: TGCAGTGCTAAAGCGGGGTCCCACGTATACGAGCAGTACTTC
j_call: TRBJ2-7
d_call: TRBD2
clone_size: few
v_call: TRBV20-1

cdr3_aa: CASTWRRGGETQYF
cdr3_nt: TGTGCCAGCACGTGGAGGAGGGGGGGGGAGACCCAGTACTTC
j_call: TRBJ2-5
d_call: NA
clone_size: once
v_call: TRBV6-2/TRBV6-3

cdr3_aa: CASRGSHKISYEQYF
cdr3_nt: TGTGCCAGCCGGGGGTCCCATAAAATTTCCTACGAGCAGTACTTC
j_call: TRBJ2-7
d_call: NA
clone_size: many
v_call: TRBV2

cdr3_aa: CATSRDPGQAYEQYF
cdr3_nt: TGTGCCACCAGCAGAGATCCAGGACAGGCCTACGAGCAGTACTTC
j_call: TRBJ2-7
d_call: TRBD1
clone_size: once
v_call: TRBV15

cdr3_aa: CASSPYTGRNIQYF
cdr3_nt: TGTGCCAGCTCACCATACACAGGGAGGAACATTCAGTACTTC
j_call: TRBJ2-4
d_call: NA
clone_size: NA
v_call: TRBV18

cdr3_aa: CASSLPGAPYEQYF
cdr3_nt: TGTGCCAGCAGCCTCCCCGGGGCTCCCTACGAGCAGTACTTC
j_call: TRBJ2-7
d_call: NA
clone_size: many
v_call: TRBV13

cdr3_aa: CASAWRLSAYEQYF
cdr3_nt: TGTGCCAGCGCCTGGCGTTTGTCGGCCTACGAGCAGTACTTC
j_call: TRBJ2-7
d_call: NA
clone_size: many
v_call: TRBV3-1

cdr3_aa: CASSFDGGLMETQYF
cdr3_nt: TGTGCCAGCAGTTTCGACGGGGGTTTAATGGAGACCCAGTACTTC
j_call: TRBJ2-5
d_call: NA
clone_size: NA
v_call: TRBV6-5

cdr3_aa: CAISVAGGYTF
cdr3_nt: TGTGCCATCAGTGTGGCGGGAGGCTACACCTTC
j_call: TRBJ1-2
d_call: NA
clone_size: many
v_call: TRBV10-3

cdr3_aa: CASSTAGTPRETQYF
cdr3_nt: TGTGCCAGCAGTACAGCCGGGACTCCTCGAGAGACCCAGTACTTC
j_call: TRBJ2-5
d_call: NA
clone_size: many
v_call: TRBV12-3/TRBV12-4

cdr3_aa: CASSEAPGYGYTF
cdr3_nt: TGTGCCAGCAGTGAAGCGCCCGGTTATGGCTACACCTTC
j_call: TRBJ1-2
d_call: NA
clone_size: many
v_call: TRBV2

cdr3_aa: CASSLEGTSWYEQYF
cdr3_nt: TGTGCCAGCAGCTTAGAGGGAACTAGCTGGTACGAGCAGTACTTC
j_call: TRBJ2-7
d_call: NA
clone_size: NA
v_call: TRBV7-2

cdr3_aa: CASGLVKEETQYF
cdr3_nt: TGTGCTAGTGGTTTGGTTAAGGAAGAGACCCAGTACTTC
j_call: TRBJ2-5
d_call: NA
clone_size: NA
v_call: TRBV12-5

cdr3_aa: CATSSGRGYEQYF
cdr3_nt: TGTGCCACTTCTAGCGGGAGGGGGTACGAGCAGTACTTC
j_call: TRBJ2-7
d_call: TRBD2
clone_size: many
v_call: TRBV2

cdr3_aa: CSAVTGTGGGEQYF
cdr3_nt: TGCAGTGCTGTTACCGGGACAGGGGGCGGCGAGCAGTACTTC
j_call: TRBJ2-7
d_call: TRBD1
clone_size: many
v_call: TRBV20-1

cdr3_aa: CSAQTGHGNQPQHF
cdr3_nt: TGCAGTGCCCAGACAGGGCACGGCAATCAGCCCCAGCATTTT
j_call: TRBJ1-5
d_call: TRBD1
clone_size: many
v_call: TRBV20-1

cdr3_aa: CASGFLDAAEAFF
cdr3_nt: TGTGCCAGCGGATTCCTTGATGCGGCTGAAGCTTTCTTT
j_call: TRBJ1-1
d_call: NA
clone_size: NA
v_call: TRBV27

cdr3_aa: CASSWEGVGTEAFF
cdr3_nt: TGTGCCAGCAGCTGGGAGGGAGTCGGGACTGAAGCTTTCTTT
j_call: TRBJ1-1
d_call: NA
clone_size: few
v_call: TRBV7-9

cdr3_aa: CASGFDRGYEQYF
cdr3_nt: TGTGCTAGTGGTTTCGACAGGGGCTACGAGCAGTACTTC
j_call: TRBJ2-7
d_call: TRBD1
clone_size: many
v_call: TRBV12-5

cdr3_aa: CASRMRGPLNQPQHF
cdr3_nt: TGTGCCAGTAGGATGCGGGGGCCCCTCAATCAGCCCCAGCATTTT
j_call: TRBJ1-5
d_call: NA
clone_size: NA
v_call: TRBV19

cdr3_aa: CASSGQGSSEQYF
cdr3_nt: TGTGCCAGCAGCGGACAGGGATCGTCCGAGCAGTACTTC
j_call: TRBJ2-7
d_call: TRBD1
clone_size: few
v_call: TRBV12-3/TRBV12-4

cdr3_aa: CASSFLPGLDLPQYF
cdr3_nt: TGTGCCAGCAGTTTCCTCCCGGGACTAGACCTTCCCCAGTACTTC
j_call: TRBJ2-5
d_call: TRBD2
clone_size: many
v_call: TRBV27

cdr3_aa: CASSFRDRGTGELFF
cdr3_nt: TGTGCCAGCAGCTTCCGGGACAGGGGTACCGGGGAGCTGTTTTTT
j_call: TRBJ2-2
d_call: TRBD1
clone_size: many
v_call: TRBV7-8

cdr3_aa: CATGALEQYF
cdr3_nt: TGTGCTACGGGAGCTCTCGAGCAGTACTTC
j_call: TRBJ2-7
d_call: NA
clone_size: many
v_call: TRBV28

cdr3_aa: CASTKDRSQLYEQYF
cdr3_nt: TGTGCCAGCACCAAGGACAGGAGCCAACTCTACGAGCAGTACTTC
j_call: TRBJ2-7
d_call: TRBD1
clone_size: many
v_call: TRBV7-2

cdr3_aa: CAISDVPSNTEAFF
cdr3_nt: TGTGCCATCAGTGACGTACCATCGAACACTGAAGCTTTCTTT
j_call: TRBJ1-1
d_call: NA
clone_size: once
v_call: TRBV10-3